A few counts support the clone carrying this TCR beta chain. What it binds is not known. This record belongs to a study of beta chain features in type 1 diabetes. Overall study context: Examination of sorted cells across all samples involved over 95 million cells. Overall study results and limits: For cells with high TCR expression, cDNA sequencing could yield over-representation. Lower insertion and higher deletion counts appeared at VDJ junctions in type 1 diabetes patients. Significant though moderate, a shortening of TCRB CDR3s appeared in all four CD4+ subsets of Type 1 diabetes patients.

The CDR3 sequence is 15 residues long. The V gene lost 2 bases and the J gene lost 0 bases, with 8 bases spanning the gap. Looked up from germline, CDR1 is KGHSH and CDR2 is LQKENI. Purity (above 95%) was reached by all sorted populations. Of the isolated RNA, all was reverse transcribed, and so the sequenced material was expressed TCRB transcripts. Profiling relied on immunoSEQ multiplex PCR, and the TCRdb table lists in-frame clones only, not all of them. The sample has over 600,000 clones; about an eighth are singletons. The source is a man aged 25 to 40 with type 1 diabetes. The V gene is TRBV18, the J gene TRBJ2-1; no definite D call. Material for sequencing was naive CD4+ T cells from blood. As DNA, the CDR3 is TGTGCCAGCTCACCAGTTGTGACCTCCTACAATGAGCAGTTCTTC. Translation gives CASSPVVTSYNEQFF.